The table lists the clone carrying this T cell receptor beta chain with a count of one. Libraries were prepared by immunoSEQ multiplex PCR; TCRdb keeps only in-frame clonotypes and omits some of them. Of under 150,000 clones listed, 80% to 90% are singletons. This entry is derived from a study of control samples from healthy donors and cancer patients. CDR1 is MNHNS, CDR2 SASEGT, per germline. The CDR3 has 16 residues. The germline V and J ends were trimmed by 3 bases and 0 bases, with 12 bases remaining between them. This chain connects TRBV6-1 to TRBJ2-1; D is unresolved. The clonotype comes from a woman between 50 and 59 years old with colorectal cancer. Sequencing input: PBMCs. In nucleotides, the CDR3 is TGTGCCAGCAGTGAGGGTTGGGTTAGCTCCTACAATGAGCAGTTCTTC. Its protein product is CASSEGWVSSYNEQFF.